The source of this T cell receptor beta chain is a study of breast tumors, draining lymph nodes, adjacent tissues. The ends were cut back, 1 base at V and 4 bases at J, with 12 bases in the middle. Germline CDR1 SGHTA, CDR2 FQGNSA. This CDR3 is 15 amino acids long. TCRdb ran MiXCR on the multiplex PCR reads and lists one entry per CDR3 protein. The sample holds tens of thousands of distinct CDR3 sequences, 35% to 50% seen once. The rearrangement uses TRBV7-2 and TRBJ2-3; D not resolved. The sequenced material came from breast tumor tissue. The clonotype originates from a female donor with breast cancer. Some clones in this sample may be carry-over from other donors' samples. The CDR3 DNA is TGTGCCAGCAGCTTAGGGGTGGCGGTTCCAGATACGCAGTATTTT. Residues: CASSLGVAVPDTQYF.